This T cell receptor (beta chain) was captured by sequencing in a study of PD-1 blockade in classical Hodgkin lymphoma. Study observations and caveats: CD4+ TCR diversity, unlike CD8+, rose significantly by C4D1. Newly diagnosed patients were reported to start with lower TCR diversity than healthy donors.

The protocol was immunoSEQ multiplex PCR, while the TCRdb copy is restricted to in-frame clones and leaves out a portion. Of tens of thousands of clones listed, approximately 83% are singletons. Notes on this clone: Its antigen is undetermined.

The CDR3 totals 13 residues. CDR1 LNHDA and CDR2 SQIVND come from the germline V gene (reference sequence). V lost 5 bases to trimming and J lost 11 bases, with 16 bases between them. With no exception, relapse followed autologous stem cell transplantation in all patients, and brentuximab vedotin exposure varied. Thawed PBMCs yielded CD4+ T cells through magnetic negative selection. Best overall response was complete response, partial response or progressive disease in these relapsed/refractory classical Hodgkin lymphoma patients. This chain joins TRBV19 and TRBJ2-1, with D uncertain. The source of this sequence is a human donor with classical Hodgkin lymphoma. The material sequenced was CD4+ T cells from blood, taken at baseline. For the CDR3, the DNA is TGTGCCAGTAGTCCCCGAGAACTCCTTAAGCAGTTCTTC. Its translation is CASSPRELLKQFF.